The T cell receptor beta chain under discussion was sequenced for a study of T cells in localized non-small cell lung cancer. The protocol was immunoSEQ multiplex PCR, while the TCRdb copy is restricted to in-frame clones and leaves out a portion. The repertoire holds tens of thousands of clones, with 85% to 90% as singletons. CDR1 is MNHNY and CDR2 is SVGAGI in the germline V gene (reference sequence). Trimming removed 8 bases at V and 10 bases at J, with 18 bases between. The CDR3 length is 12 residues. Sequenced material: PBMCs, taken before any cancer treatment. This TCR was recovered from a man aged 35 to 69 with stage II lung adenocarcinoma. The chain uses TRBV6-6 and TRBJ2-7, with D perhaps TRBD1 or TRBD2 (6 bases each). For the CDR3, the DNA is TGTGCCAGCTCTGGGGGCTCCGGGGGCCAGTACGTC. Amino acids: CASSGGSGGQYV.